The clone carrying this TCR beta chain has more than one count but fewer than ten. Its antigen is as yet unknown. These data come from a study of OX40 agonist ivuxolimab in advanced cancers. As for the study in general: Mean age around 60 years, range roughly 20 to 85; around 80% male. Previous treatment with anti-PD-1, anti-PD-L1 or anti-CTLA-4 therapy was allowed; less than 45% had received some. Three patients, one with hepatocellular carcinoma and two with cutaneous melanoma, achieved partial responses.

Study-wide results and caveats: CD4+ and CD8+ blood T cells expanded clonally by week 6 at 0.1 to 3.0 mg/kg.

Trimming pared 0 bases from V and 4 bases from J, leaving 11 bases between. The CDR3 runs to 14 residues. Germline CDR1 and CDR2: SGHRS and YFSETQ. Sequencing was performed with immunoSEQ multiplex PCR; in TCRdb, only in-frame clones are kept and a portion is missing. This sample has roughly 80,000 clones, with more than 75% found just once. This chain links TRBV5-1 with TRBJ2-7, with a tentative D call TRBD1 (5 bases). This sample comprised CD4+ or CD8+ T cells sorted from blood, obtained in a trial of the OX40 agonist ivuxolimab. This TCR derives from an adult with an advanced solid tumor such as melanoma, head and neck, liver or kidney cancer. CDR3 in amino acids: CASSLGVRQYEQYF. CDR3 in DNA: TGCGCCAGCAGCTTGGGCGTACGACAGTACGAGCAGTACTTC.